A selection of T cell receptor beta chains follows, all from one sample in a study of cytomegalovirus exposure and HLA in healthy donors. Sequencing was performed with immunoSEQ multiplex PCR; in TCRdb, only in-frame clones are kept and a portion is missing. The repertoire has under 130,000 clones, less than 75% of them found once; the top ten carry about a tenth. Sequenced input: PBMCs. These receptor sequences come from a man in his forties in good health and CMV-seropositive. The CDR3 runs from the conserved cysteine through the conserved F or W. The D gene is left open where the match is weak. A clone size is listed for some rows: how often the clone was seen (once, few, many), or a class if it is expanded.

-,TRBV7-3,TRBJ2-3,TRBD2,CASSLNPAGGTDTQYF,TGTGCCAGCAGCTTAAATCCAGCGGGGGGCACAGATACGCAGTATTTT
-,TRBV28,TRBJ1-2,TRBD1,CASSLWTGGAHGYTF,TGTGCCAGCAGTCTCTGGACAGGGGGCGCCCATGGCTACACCTTC
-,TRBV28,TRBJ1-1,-,CASSFGEGNTEAFF,TGTGCCAGCAGTTTCGGAGAGGGGAACACTGAAGCTTTCTTT
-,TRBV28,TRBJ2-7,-,CASSLVLTGAYEQYF,TGTGCCAGCAGTTTAGTTTTAACAGGCGCCTACGAGCAGTACTTC
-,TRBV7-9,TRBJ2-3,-,CASSQDGDTQYF,TGTGCCAGCAGCCAAGACGGGGATACGCAGTATTTT
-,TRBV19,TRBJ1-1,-,CASSGGRGVAEAFF,TGTGCCAGTAGTGGAGGGAGGGGGGTCGCTGAAGCTTTCTTT
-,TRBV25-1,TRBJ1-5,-,CASAPRQFHSNQPQHF,TGTGCCAGCGCCCCCAGACAGTTTCATAGCAATCAGCCCCAGCATTTT
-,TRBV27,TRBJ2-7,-,CASSLGGTDYEQYF,TGTGCCAGCAGTTTAGGAGGGACAGACTACGAGCAGTACTTC
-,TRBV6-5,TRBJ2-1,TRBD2,CASRTGTMSYNEQFF,TGTGCCAGCAGAACCGGGACTATGTCCTACAATGAGCAGTTCTTC
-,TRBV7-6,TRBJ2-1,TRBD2,CASTRGAGADNEQFF,TGTGCCAGCACCCGCGGGGCGGGAGCGGACAATGAGCAGTTCTTC
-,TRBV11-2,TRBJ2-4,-,CASSLVGGAKNIQYF,TGTGCCAGCAGCTTAGTAGGGGGAGCCAAAAACATTCAGTACTTC
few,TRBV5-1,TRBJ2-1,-,CASSLTTGWSTYNEQFF,TGCGCCAGCAGCTTGACTACAGGATGGAGCACTTACAATGAGCAGTTCTTC
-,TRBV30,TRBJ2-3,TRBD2,CAWNWESGTADTQYF,TGTGCCTGGAACTGGGAAAGCGGGACGGCAGATACGCAGTATTTT
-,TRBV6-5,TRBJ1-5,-,CASNPDSSNQPQHF,TGTGCCAGCAATCCCGACAGTAGCAATCAGCCCCAGCATTTT
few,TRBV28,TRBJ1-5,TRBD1,CASSLMGQENNQPQHF,TGTGCCAGCAGTTTAATGGGACAGGAAAACAATCAGCCCCAGCATTTT
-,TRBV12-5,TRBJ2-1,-,CASGVNYNEQFF,TGTGCTAGTGGTGTAAACTACAATGAGCAGTTCTTC
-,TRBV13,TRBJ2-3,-,CASSLVGGTTDTQYF,TGTGCCAGCAGCTTGGTTGGCGGAACTACAGATACGCAGTATTTT
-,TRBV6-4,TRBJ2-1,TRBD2,CASSDSLLAGSEQFF,TGTGCCAGCAGTGACTCGCTACTAGCGGGATCCGAGCAGTTCTTC
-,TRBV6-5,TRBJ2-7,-,CASSYGAGSSYEQYF,TGTGCCAGCAGTTACGGGGCGGGGAGCTCCTACGAGCAGTACTTC
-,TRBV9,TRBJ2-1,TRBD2,CASSVDLREIHNEQFF,TGTGCCAGCAGCGTAGATCTGCGGGAGATCCACAATGAGCAGTTCTTC
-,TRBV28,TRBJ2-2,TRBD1,CASSPGTGVLNTGELFF,TGTGCCAGCAGCCCCGGGACAGGGGTCCTTAACACCGGGGAGCTGTTTTTT
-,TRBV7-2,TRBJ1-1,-,CASSFGGGRVAFF,TGTGCCAGCAGCTTTGGGGGGGGGCGGGTAGCTTTCTTT
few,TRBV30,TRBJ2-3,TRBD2,CAWNLAGEGDTQYF,TGTGCCTGGAACCTAGCGGGAGAAGGTGATACGCAGTATTTT
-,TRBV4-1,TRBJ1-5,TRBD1,CASSSGGPSNQPQHF,TGCGCCAGCTCCTCAGGGGGCCCCAGCAACCAGCCCCAGCATTTT
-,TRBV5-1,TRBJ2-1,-,CASSPSGEQFF,TGCGCCAGCAGCCCAAGCGGGGAGCAGTTCTTC
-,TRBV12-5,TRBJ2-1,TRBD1,CASARGIGDVEQFF,TGTGCTAGTGCCAGGGGGATAGGGGATGTTGAGCAGTTCTTC
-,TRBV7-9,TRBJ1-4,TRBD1,CASSFGQGQEKLFF,TGTGCCAGCAGCTTTGGACAGGGGCAAGAAAAACTGTTTTTT
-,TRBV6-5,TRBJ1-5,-,CASSAFAGRNQPQHF,TGTGCCAGCAGTGCATTTGCCGGTCGCAATCAGCCCCAGCATTTT
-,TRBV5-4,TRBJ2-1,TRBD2,CASSLMTSGSNEQFF,TGTGCCAGCAGCTTGATGACTAGCGGGAGTAATGAGCAGTTCTTC
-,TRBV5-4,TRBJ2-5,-,CASSSRSLASGETQYF,TGTGCCAGCAGCTCCCGCTCCCTAGCGAGCGGGGAGACCCAGTACTTC
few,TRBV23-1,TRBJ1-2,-,CASSQRSGDNQNYGYTF,TGCGCCAGCAGTCAAAGGAGCGGGGACAACCAAAACTATGGCTACACCTTC
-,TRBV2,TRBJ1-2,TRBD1,CASRLDRGSDGYTF,TGTGCCAGCAGACTGGACAGGGGTTCGGATGGCTACACCTTC
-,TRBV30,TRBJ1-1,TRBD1,CAWSDTGGTEAFF,TGTGCCTGGAGTGACACAGGGGGCACTGAAGCTTTCTTT
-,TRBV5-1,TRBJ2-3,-,CASSPSRGTDTQYF,TGCGCCAGCAGCCCCTCACGGGGGACAGATACGCAGTATTTT
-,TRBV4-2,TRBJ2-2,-,CASGERAGELFF,TGTGCCAGCGGGGAGAGGGCCGGGGAGCTGTTTTTT
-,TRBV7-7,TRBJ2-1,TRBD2,CASSSGTTRPYNEQFF,TGTGCTAGCAGCTCCGGGACTACCCGCCCCTACAATGAGCAGTTCTTC
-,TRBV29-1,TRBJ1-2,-,CSVEVTPGVGYTF,TGCAGCGTTGAAGTGACCCCGGGGGTAGGCTACACCTTC
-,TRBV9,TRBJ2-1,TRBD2,CASSQLASIDNEQFF,TGTGCCAGCAGCCAACTAGCGAGCATTGACAATGAGCAGTTCTTC
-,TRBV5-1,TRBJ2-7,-,CASSTGQYEQYF,TGCGCCAGCAGCACCGGACAATACGAGCAGTACTTC
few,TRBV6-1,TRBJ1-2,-,CASRDSAGGYTF,TGTGCCAGCAGGGACAGTGCAGGTGGCTACACCTTC
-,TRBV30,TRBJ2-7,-,CAWSVLFAEQYF,TGTGCCTGGAGTGTACTTTTCGCCGAGCAGTACTTC
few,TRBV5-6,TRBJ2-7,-,CASSYPGLHYEQYF,TGTGCCAGCAGCTACCCGGGACTTCACTACGAGCAGTACTTC
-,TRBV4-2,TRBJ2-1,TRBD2,CASSQVFAGLAGKGGMEQFF,TGTGCCAGCAGCCAAGTTTTTGCGGGACTAGCGGGAAAGGGCGGGATGGAGCAGTTCTTC
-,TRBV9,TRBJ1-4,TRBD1,CASSHEQGANEKLFF,TGTGCCAGCAGCCACGAACAGGGGGCTAATGAAAAACTGTTTTTT
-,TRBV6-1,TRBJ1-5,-,CASSEVWGEYQPQHF,TGTGCCAGCAGTGAAGTCTGGGGGGAGTATCAGCCCCAGCATTTT
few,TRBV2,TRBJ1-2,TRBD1,CASSWDRESGYTF,TGTGCCAGCAGTTGGGACAGGGAAAGCGGCTACACCTTC
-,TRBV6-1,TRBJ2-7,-,CASSEASGYEQYF,TGTGCCAGCAGTGAAGCCTCAGGGTACGAGCAGTACTTC
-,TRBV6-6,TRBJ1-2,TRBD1,CASSYSQGAAYGYTF,TGTGCCAGCAGTTACAGTCAGGGGGCCGCCTATGGCTACACCTTC
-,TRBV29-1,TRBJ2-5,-,CSAWTGGKETQYF,TGCAGCGCATGGACAGGCGGGAAAGAGACCCAGTACTTC
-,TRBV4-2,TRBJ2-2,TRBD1,CASSRDRELAGELFF,TGTGCCAGCAGCCGGGACAGGGAACTAGCCGGGGAGCTGTTTTTT
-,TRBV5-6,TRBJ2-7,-,CASSQGPGATYEQYF,TGTGCCAGCAGCCAGGGCCCAGGGGCGACCTACGAGCAGTACTTC
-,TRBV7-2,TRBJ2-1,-,CASSSRQGLQVEQFF,TGTGCCAGCAGCTCCCGACAGGGACTCCAGGTTGAGCAGTTCTTC
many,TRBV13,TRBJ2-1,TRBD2,CASSLGGVGDNEQFF,TGTGCCAGCAGCTTGGGGGGGGTGGGAGACAATGAGCAGTTCTTC
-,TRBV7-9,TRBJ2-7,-,CASNQGFLYEQYF,TGTGCCAGCAACCAGGGTTTTTTGTACGAGCAGTACTTC
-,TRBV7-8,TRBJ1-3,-,CASSLAPEPSTGNTIYF,TGTGCCAGCAGCTTAGCGCCCGAACCGAGTACTGGAAACACCATATATTTT
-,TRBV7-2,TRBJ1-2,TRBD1,CASSLGGGLGGYTF,TGTGCCAGCAGCTTAGGAGGGGGCTTAGGTGGCTACACCTTC
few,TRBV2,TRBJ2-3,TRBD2,CASSDGTSGTDTQYF,TGTGCCAGCAGTGACGGGACTAGCGGCACAGATACGCAGTATTTT
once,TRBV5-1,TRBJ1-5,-,CASSLEGPDQPQHF,TGCGCCAGCAGCTTGGAGGGGCCCGATCAGCCCCAGCATTTT
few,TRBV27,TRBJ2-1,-,CASSQQGTYNEQFF,TGTGCCAGCAGTCAACAGGGAACCTACAATGAGCAGTTCTTC